The following is a T cell receptor beta chain sequence with its context. Other DNA sequences of this sample code for an identical CDR3. The data belong to a study of shared T cell receptors in the human thymus. CDR1 DFQATT and CDR2 SNEGSKA come from the germline V gene (reference sequence). The CDR3 contains 11 residues. V was pared by 3 bases and J by 4 bases, with 4 bases between. Using immunoSEQ multiplex PCR, the repertoire was profiled, and TCRdb retains in-frame clones only, with some absent. The sample has hundreds of thousands of clones, approximately 87% seen once. The same data also contributed to another study, on human thymus T cells. From that second work: Corrective surgery for congenital heart defects was being performed on the healthy Finnish infants who were the donors. Corrective cardiac surgery supplied the resected thymus tissue. Thymic and blood repertoires seemed to show skewed V and J gene use. Related research found strongly overlapping thymic repertoires in unrelated individuals.

The sequenced sample consisted of thymocytes. The J gene is TRBJ2-1, the V gene TRBV20-1; D unclear. This clonotype originated in a boy under two years old with a congenital heart defect. The CDR3: CSASSYNEQFF. The CDR3 DNA reads as TGCAGTGCTAGTTCGTACAATGAGCAGTTCTTC.